This T cell receptor beta chain emerged from a study of blood T cell repertoires in COVID-19 (TCRdb year 2020). A note on the overall study: Samples covering the acute and convalescent phases of COVID-19 were provided by collaborators in the United States, Italy and Spain. The prospective study material was composed of cDNA or gDNA derived from T cells, B-cell-depleted T cells, or PBMCs. Subjects who had been exposed to COVID-19, were actively infected with it, or had recovered from it provided the deeply sampled blood TCRbeta repertoires that made up the dataset. A freely available public database, intended as a resource for researchers studying the immune response to SARS-CoV-2, is where the repertoires were released. The samples were drawn from the first 160 participants of the ongoing ImmuneRACE study and from over a thousand subjects provided by 6 global collaborators. The sample metadata nearly always contained a de-identified subject ID, COVID-19 status, age in years and sex. HLA class I and class II types, where available, came from metadata supplied by the sample provider rather than from assay-based typing. Broader findings and caveats from the paper: The amount of clinical and demographic metadata varied by source and participant and was provided uncurated.

TCRbeta CDR3 regions were amplified from genomic DNA by means of the immunoSEQ Assay, a bias-controlled multiplex PCR. Concerning the study's data processing: The number of nucleated cells in each sample was estimated by amplification of reference gene primers within the assay. To quantify the absolute abundance of each unique TCRbeta CDR3 rearrangement, sequence reads were collapsed and filtered. For each sample, productive Simpson clonality was calculated by taking the square root of Simpson's diversity index across productive rearrangements. TCRdb carries this immuneACCESS record with in-frame sequences only. Its versions omit some clonotypes, under half of them owing to an unresolved V gene in the studies checked, with the rest unexplained. V, J and clone size are taken as reported in that table, and D and trimming were inferred from the DNA itself. In all, the sample holds 150,000 to 200,000 clones, and more than 85% of those were seen once. The ten largest make up about 2.5% of the sample.

At one collaborating source in Seattle, patients were enrolled during active infection and were followed longitudinally through the course of disease. Each collaborating institution followed its own protocols to collect whole blood in K2EDTA tubes. For TCRbeta analysis, collaborator samples were shipped as frozen whole blood, as isolated PBMCs, or as DNA extracted from either sample type. V is reduced by 1 base and J by 9 bases, leaving a spacing of 10 bases between them. Looking up the germline V gene (reference sequence) yields CDR1 LGHDT and CDR2 YNNKEL. The CDR3 starts with the cysteine, ends with the phenylalanine, and has 13 residues. This entry keeps only the CDR3 DNA: 39 bases, framed from base 1. A word on this clone: The target of this receptor is not known. Base qualities are not recorded, but no much larger clone differs from it by a single base.

The sequenced material came from peripheral blood. The receptor was isolated from an elderly woman with COVID-19, enrolled during active disease. This sequence uses TRBV3-1 (or the pseudogene TRBV3-2) and TRBJ1-3, with TRBD1 perhaps the D gene, on 6 matching bases. The DNA reads as follows: TGTGCCAGCAGCCAAGTGGACAGCGGCACCATATATTTT. The encoded protein is CASSQVDSGTIYF.